This T cell receptor beta chain was identified in a study of blood T cell repertoires in COVID-19. Overall study: There were acute and convalescent COVID-19 samples, and they came from the United States, Italy and Spain. In each case, the material was cDNA or gDNA derived from T cells, B-cell-depleted T cells, or PBMCs.

The length of the CDR3 is 15 residues. V gave up 1 base and J gave up 12 bases, with 21 bases separating them. Germline V gene sequence: CDR1 MDHEN, CDR2 SYDVKM. The data were produced by immunoSEQ multiplex PCR, yet TCRdb's version contains in-frame clones alone and is incomplete. The sample contains hundreds of thousands of clones, roughly 88% of which appear only once. The V gene is TRBV28, the J gene TRBJ1-2, with D possibly TRBD1 on 5 matching bases. The source of this sequence is an elderly woman with COVID-19, enrolled during active disease. Sequenced sample: peripheral blood. Written as DNA, the CDR3 is TGTGCCAGCAGTTTATCGTTGGGCAGGGCGCGATTCCACACCTTC. Encoded protein: CASSLSLGRARFHTF.